This T cell receptor (beta chain) was identified during a study of cytomegalovirus exposure and HLA in healthy donors. The V and J ends lost 6 bases and 6 bases, in that order; junction bases with no gene match: 6. The germline gives CDR1 SNHLY, CDR2 FYNNEI. The CDR3 runs to 13 residues. Measured with immunoSEQ multiplex PCR; TCRdb has only the in-frame clones, and not every one. The sample consists of some 170,000 clones, roughly nine tenths of them appearing once. This TCR came from a woman aged 18-35 years in good health and CMV-seropositive. This chain links TRBV2 with TRBJ1-2; TRBD1 aligns across 8 bases. The sequencing input was PBMCs. The CDR3 nucleotides read TGTGCCAGCAGCCTGGACAGGGAGAATGGCTACACCTTC. It translates to CASSLDRENGYTF.